These T cell receptor beta chains were read from a single sample in a study of shared clonotypes between healthy human individuals. Sequencing was performed with immunoSEQ multiplex PCR; in TCRdb, only in-frame clones are kept and a portion is missing. The table includes about 380,000 clones, about 96% detected once. Sequencing input: memory CD8+ T cells sorted from blood. These receptors were taken from a man in his thirties or forties in good health. Each CDR3 is given with its conserved first and last residue. D genes are given only for firm matches. The listing skips clone size in some rows; elsewhere it reads once, few, many or a size class.

clone_size	d_call	v_call	j_call	cdr3_aa	cdr3_nt
few	-	TRBV6-1	TRBJ2-2	CASSEGGDGELFF	TGTGCCAGCAGTGAAGGGGGGGACGGGGAGCTGTTTTTT
-	-	TRBV4-2	TRBJ2-7	CASSQVGQTAYEQYF	TGTGCCAGCAGCCAAGTAGGACAGACCGCCTACGAGCAGTACTTC
-	TRBD1	TRBV6-6	TRBJ2-7	CASNRDRVRSYEQYF	TGTGCCAGCAACCGGGACAGGGTTCGCTCCTACGAGCAGTACTTC
-	-	TRBV6-1	TRBJ1-3	CASSEAGTGNTIYF	TGTGCCAGCAGTGAAGCAGGCACTGGAAACACCATATATTTT
-	TRBD2	TRBV10-3	TRBJ2-3	CAISGTSGSTDTQYF	TGTGCCATCAGTGGGACTAGCGGGAGCACAGATACGCAGTATTTT
-	-	TRBV7-2	TRBJ1-3	CASSEYGNTIYF	TGTGCCAGTTCAGAGTATGGAAACACCATATATTTT
-	TRBD2	TRBV5-4	TRBJ2-3	CASRSTPAGTDTQYF	TGTGCCAGCAGATCAACCCCAGCGGGAACGGATACGCAGTATTTT
few	-	TRBV4-1	TRBJ2-2	CASSQEDPNTGELFF	TGCGCCAGCAGCCAAGAAGATCCGAACACCGGGGAGCTGTTTTTT
-	TRBD1	TRBV19	TRBJ2-7	CTSSIQPGQSYEQYF	TGTACCAGTAGTATCCAACCGGGACAGTCCTACGAGCAGTACTTC
-	-	TRBV28	TRBJ2-7	CASSGTLKWTYEQYF	TGTGCCAGCAGTGGGACTCTCAAGTGGACCTACGAGCAGTACTTC
-	TRBD2	TRBV14	TRBJ2-2	CASSQVLLAGVVGTGELFF	TGTGCCAGCAGCCAAGTTTTACTAGCGGGAGTCGTCGGCACCGGGGAGCTGTTTTTT
-	TRBD2	TRBV30	TRBJ2-5	CAWTSGATQYF	TGTGCCTGGACTAGCGGGGCGACCCAGTACTTC
-	-	TRBV15	TRBJ1-1	CATSRVENTEAFF	TGTGCCACCAGCAGAGTGGAGAACACTGAAGCTTTCTTT
-	-	TRBV7-2	TRBJ2-5	CASSLVDRSETQYF	TGTGCCAGCAGCTTAGTGGACCGATCGGAGACCCAGTACTTC
-	-	TRBV30	TRBJ2-6	CAWSPGTSSGANVLTF	TGTGCCTGGAGCCCGGGCACGAGCTCTGGGGCCAACGTCCTGACTTTC
-	TRBD1	TRBV28	TRBJ1-2	CASIKSGGGYTF	TGTGCCAGCATTAAGTCAGGGGGCGGCTACACCTTC